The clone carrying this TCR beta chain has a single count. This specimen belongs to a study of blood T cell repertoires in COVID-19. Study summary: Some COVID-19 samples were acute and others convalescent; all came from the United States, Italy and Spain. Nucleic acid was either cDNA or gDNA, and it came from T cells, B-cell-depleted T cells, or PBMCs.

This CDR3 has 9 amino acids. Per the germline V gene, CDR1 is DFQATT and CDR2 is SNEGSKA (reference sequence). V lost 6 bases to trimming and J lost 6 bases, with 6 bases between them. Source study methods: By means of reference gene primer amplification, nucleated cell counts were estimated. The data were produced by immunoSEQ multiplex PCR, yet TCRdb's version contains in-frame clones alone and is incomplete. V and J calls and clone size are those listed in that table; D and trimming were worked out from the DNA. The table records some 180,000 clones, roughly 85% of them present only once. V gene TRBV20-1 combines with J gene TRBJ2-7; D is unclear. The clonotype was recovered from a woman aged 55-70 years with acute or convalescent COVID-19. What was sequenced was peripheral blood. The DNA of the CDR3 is TGCAGTGCCCTTATCGAGCAGTACTTC. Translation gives CSALIEQYF.